Sequencing of this TCR beta chain was carried out in a study of T-cell reconstitution after alpha-beta-depleted transplantation in children. A TCRbeta library incorporating unique molecular identifiers was prepared. Each CDR3 protein gets one entry after TCRdb re-called the PCR reads with MiXCR. The sample records about 500,000 distinct CDR3 sequences, over 25% being singletons. Germline trimming cut 4 bases from V and 0 bases from J; bases unmatched to any gene: 6. CDR3 length equals 16 residues. CDR1 and CDR2 from the germline V gene are SGHDT and YYEEEE. This receptor was taken from a human donor who donated a stem cell graft to a child with aplastic anemia. The specimen was PBMCs from the stem cell graft donor, collected from the stem cell graft. V and J are TRBV5-6 and TRBJ2-3; 9 nucleotides align to TRBD2. In DNA, the CDR3 is TGTGCCAGCAGCGCCAGACTAGCGGAAAGCACAGATACGCAGTATTTT. This codes for CASSARLAESTDTQYF. The full variable domain, its missing parts supplied by reference TRBV5-6 and TRBJ2-3, is DAGVTQSPTHLIKTRGQQVTLRCSPKSGHDTVSWYQQALGQGPQFIFQYYEEEERQRGNFPDRFSGHQFPNYSSELNVNALLLGDSALYLCASSARLAESTDTQYFGPGTRLTVL.